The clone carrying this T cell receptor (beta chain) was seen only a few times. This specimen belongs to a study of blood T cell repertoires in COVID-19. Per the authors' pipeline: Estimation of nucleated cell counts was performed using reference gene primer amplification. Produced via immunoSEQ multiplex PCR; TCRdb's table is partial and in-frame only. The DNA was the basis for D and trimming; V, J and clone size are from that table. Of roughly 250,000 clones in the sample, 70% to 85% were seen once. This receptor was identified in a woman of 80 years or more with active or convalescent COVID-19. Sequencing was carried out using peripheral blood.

CDR3 amino acids: CASSLFCRDRGYANEKLFF. CDR3 nucleotide sequence: TGTGCCAGCAGCTTATTTTGTAGGGACAGGGGTTACGCTAATGAAAAACTGTTTTTT. The chain employs TRBV7-7 and TRBJ1-4; 10 bases line up with TRBD1. V trimming: 2 bases; J trimming: 3 bases; junction bases outside the gene matches: 12. The CDR3 sequence is 19 residues long. CDR1 is SSHAT and CDR2 is FNYEAQ in the germline V gene (reference sequence).